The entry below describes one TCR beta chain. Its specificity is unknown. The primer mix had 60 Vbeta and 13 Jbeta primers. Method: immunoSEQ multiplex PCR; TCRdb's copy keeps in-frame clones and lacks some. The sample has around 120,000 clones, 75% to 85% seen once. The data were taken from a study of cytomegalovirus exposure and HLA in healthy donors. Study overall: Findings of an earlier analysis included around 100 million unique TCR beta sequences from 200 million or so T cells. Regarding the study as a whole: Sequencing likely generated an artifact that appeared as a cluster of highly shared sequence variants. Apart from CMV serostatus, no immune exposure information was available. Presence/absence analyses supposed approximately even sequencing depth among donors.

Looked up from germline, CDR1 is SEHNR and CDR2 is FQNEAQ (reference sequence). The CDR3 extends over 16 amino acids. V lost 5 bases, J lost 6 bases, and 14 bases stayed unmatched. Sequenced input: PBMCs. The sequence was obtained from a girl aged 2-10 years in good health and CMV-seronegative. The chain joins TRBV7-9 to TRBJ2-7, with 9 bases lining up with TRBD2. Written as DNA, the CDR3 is TGTGCCAGCAGCCTGAATAGCGGGAGAATACGCGGCGAGCAGTACTTC. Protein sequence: CASSLNSGRIRGEQYF.